Listed here are 13 T cell receptor beta chains from one sample, sequenced in a study of blood T cell repertoires in COVID-19. The method was immunoSEQ multiplex PCR; TCRdb's version includes in-frame clones alone and lacks a portion of them. The sample has roughly 150,000 clones, around nine tenths seen once. Sequenced sample: peripheral blood. Every receptor here comes from a woman older than 75 with COVID-19, enrolled during active disease.

V is TRBV18 and J is TRBJ2-4, with 7 bases lining up with TRBD2. The CDR3 sequence is 12 residues long. J gave up 8 bases and V 3 bases, and 1 base lay outside the gene matches. Germline V lookup: CDR1 KGHSH, CDR2 LQKENI. CDR3 DNA sequence: TGTGCCAGCTCACCTCGGGGGGACATTCAGTACTTC. Its translation is CASSPRGDIQYF.

The rearrangement links TRBV6-5 to TRBJ2-1, with D unresolved. The CDR3 totals 15 residues. Trimming cost V 7 bases and J 0 bases, with 13 bases left between them. The V gene's germline CDR1 is MNHEY and CDR2 SVGAGI. CDR3 in amino acids: CASNPVRGSYNEQFF. The DNA of the CDR3 is TGTGCCAGCAACCCCGTGCGAGGCTCCTACAATGAGCAGTTCTTC.

The chain links TRBV2 to TRBJ2-7; 7 nucleotides line up with TRBD2. Germline V gene sequence: CDR1 SNHLY, CDR2 FYNNEI. The CDR3 runs to 15 residues. V shed 8 bases, J shed 0 bases, and the junction held 10 bases outside the gene matches. The CDR3 here is CASSSGGMSSYEQYF. CDR3 DNA sequence: TGTGCCAGCTCTAGCGGTGGGATGAGCTCCTACGAGCAGTACTTC.

V gene TRBV2 combines with J gene TRBJ2-3; 9 positions match TRBD2. The CDR3 length is 15 residues. Germline values: CDR1 SNHLY, CDR2 FYNNEI. The V segment lost 6 bases and the J segment 4 bases; nucleotides outside the gene matches: 8. Here the CDR3 reads CASRGSGSSADTQYF. The CDR3 DNA reads as TGTGCCAGCAGAGGTAGCGGGAGTAGTGCAGATACGCAGTATTTT.

V usage is TRBV6-5 and J usage is TRBJ2-7; a weak D match, TRBD2 (6 bases). The CDR3 runs to 14 residues. Looked up from germline, CDR1 is MNHEY and CDR2 is SVGAGI. Trimming removed 3 bases from V and 5 bases from J, with 14 bases in between. Written as DNA, the CDR3 is TGTGCCAGCAGTTATGGGGCAGGGAGGAACGAGCAGTACTTC. Its protein is CASSYGAGRNEQYF.

This chain uses TRBV18 with TRBJ1-1, with unresolved D. The CDR3 has 15 amino acids. Germline V lookup: CDR1 KGHSH, CDR2 LQKENI. V dropped 2 bases and J dropped 4 bases, with 14 bases sitting between them. CDR3 sequence (DNA): TGTGCCAGCTCACCAATTCACGGGCGGGGCACTGAAGCTTTCTTT. Encoded protein: CASSPIHGRGTEAFF.

The table lists this clone with a few counts. This sequence joins TRBV20-1 and TRBJ1-2; D is unresolved. CDR1 DFQATT and CDR2 SNEGSKA come from the germline V gene (reference sequence). The CDR3 is 11 amino acids. V lost 6 bases to trimming and J lost 6 bases, with 11 bases between them. The CDR3 sequence is CSAPRGDGYTF. CDR3 in DNA: TGCAGTGCCCCACGCGGGGATGGCTACACCTTC.

This chain connects TRBV5-6 to TRBJ2-3; 8 nucleotides align to TRBD2. This CDR3 is built from 15 residues. Trimming took 4 bases from V and 4 from J; bases not matched to a gene: 8. The germline gives CDR1 SGHDT, CDR2 YYEEEE. The CDR3 spells CASSHLSGNADTQYF. The CDR3 DNA reads TGTGCCAGCAGCCATCTTAGCGGGAACGCAGATACGCAGTATTTT. Combining the CDR3 with reference TRBV5-6 and TRBJ2-3 gives the whole variable domain DAGVTQSPTHLIKTRGQQVTLRCSPKSGHDTVSWYQQALGQGPQFIFQYYEEEERQRGNFPDRFSGHQFPNYSSELNVNALLLGDSALYLCASSHLSGNADTQYFGPGTRLTVL.

The chain has TRBV3-1 (or the pseudogene TRBV3-2) and TRBJ1-1, with 7 positions matching TRBD1. V lost 4 bases, J lost 0 bases, and 2 bases stayed unmatched. This CDR3 comprises 14 residues. CDR1 is LGHDT, CDR2 YNNKEL, per germline (reference sequence). CDR3 bases: TGTGCCAGCAGCCCGACAGGGCTGAACACTGAAGCTTTCTTT. Translation gives CASSPTGLNTEAFF.

The rearrangement links TRBV7-9 to TRBJ1-4; no reliable D call. The CDR3 is 15 residues long. The V gene lost 5 bases and the J gene lost 4 bases, with 14 bases spanning the gap. Germline V gene lookup returns CDR1 SEHNR and CDR2 FQNEAQ (reference sequence). CDR3 amino acids: CASSLRVGVNEKLFF. The CDR3 DNA sequence: TGTGCCAGCAGCCTTCGGGTGGGTGTTAATGAAAAACTGTTTTTT.

The chain has TRBV7-6 and TRBJ2-3, with 7 bases that match TRBD2. The CDR3 is 15 residues long. CDR1 is SGHVS and CDR2 is FNYEAQ in the germline V gene. Unmatched junction bases numbered 5, after V lost 5 bases and J lost 0 bases. This chain's CDR3 is CASSNLAASTDTQYF. The CDR3 DNA reads as TGTGCCAGCAGCAATCTAGCGGCTAGCACAGATACGCAGTATTTT.

The sample holds one count of this clone. The V call is TRBV7-2, the J call TRBJ1-5; 8 bases fit TRBD1. Unmatched junction bases numbered 6, after V lost 4 bases and J lost 4 bases. This CDR3 region has 15 residues. The germline V gene encodes CDR1 SGHTA and CDR2 FQGNSA. The DNA for the CDR3 is TGTGCCAGCAGCTCGACAGGGGCTTCAAATCAGCCCCAGCATTTT. It is translated as CASSSTGASNQPQHF.

CDR3 DNA sequence: TGTGCCAGCAGCTCCCCGACAGGGGTCCAAGAAAAACTGTTTTTT. Protein sequence: CASSSPTGVQEKLFF. The chain couples TRBV11-2 to TRBJ1-4, with 8 positions matching TRBD1. Trimming took 4 bases from V and 8 from J; bases not matched to a gene: 9. Germline CDR1 and CDR2: SGHAT and FQNNGV. The CDR3 sequence is 15 residues long.